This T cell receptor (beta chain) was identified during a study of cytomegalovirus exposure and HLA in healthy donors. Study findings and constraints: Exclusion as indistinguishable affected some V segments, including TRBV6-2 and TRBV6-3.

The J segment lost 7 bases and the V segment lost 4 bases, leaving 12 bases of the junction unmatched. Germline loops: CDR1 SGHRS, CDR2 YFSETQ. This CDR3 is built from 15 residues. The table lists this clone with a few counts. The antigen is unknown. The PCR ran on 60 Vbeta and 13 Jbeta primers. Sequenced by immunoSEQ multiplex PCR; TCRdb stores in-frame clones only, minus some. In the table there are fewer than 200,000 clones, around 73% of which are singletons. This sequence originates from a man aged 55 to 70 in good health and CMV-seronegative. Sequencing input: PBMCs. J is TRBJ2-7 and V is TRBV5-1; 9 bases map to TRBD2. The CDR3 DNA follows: TGCGCCAGCAGCCAAGGACTAGCGTCGGTTCGAGAGCAGTACTTC. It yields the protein CASSQGLASVREQYF. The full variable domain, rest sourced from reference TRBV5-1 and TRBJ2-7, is KAGVTQTPRYLIKTRGQQVTLSCSPISGHRSVSWYQQTPGQGLQFLFEYFSETQRNKGNFPGRFSGRQFSNSRSEMNVSTLELGDSALYLCASSQGLASVREQYFGPGTRLTVT.